The rows below give T cell receptor beta chains drawn from one sample of a study of long-term antiretroviral therapy in people with HIV. Assay used: immunoSEQ multiplex PCR; TCRdb lists only in-frame clones, some missing. The table shows about 22,000 clones, with around 86% occurring only once. The sequences come from unsorted PBMCs, collected 1.8 years before starting antiretroviral therapy. The receptor source for this set is a woman aged 25-40 years with HIV. Each CDR3 is given without its conserved first and last residue. The order of the fields is CDR3 protein, CDR3 length, J gene, V gene.

AISEIMGYGYT,11,TRBJ1-2,TRBV10-3
ASAGQGYEQY,10,TRBJ2-7,TRBV2
ASSEGQTEAF,10,TRBJ1-1,TRBV2
ASSFGGKTEAF,11,TRBJ1-1,TRBV5-1
SVVSGGRTVTEAF,13,TRBJ1-1,TRBV29-1
ASSPTGLNEKLF,12,TRBJ1-4,TRBV2
ASSNRDRGDYGYT,13,TRBJ1-2,TRBV5-1
ASSQTGRELF,10,TRBJ2-2,TRBV7-3
ASSGTGNGLSPLH,13,TRBJ1-6,TRBV5-1
ASSLGGKNSPLH,12,TRBJ1-6,TRBV5-6
AWRSQASPLQRDFLYGYT,18,TRBJ1-2,TRBV30
ASKVQGRPGEQY,12,TRBJ2-7,TRBV27
ASSIDPSGTQY,11,TRBJ2-3,TRBV19
ASSEVGGHPNYGYT,14,TRBJ1-2,TRBV6-1
STGTANYGYT,10,TRBJ1-2,TRBV29-1
ASSEFRGFHTIY,12,TRBJ1-3,TRBV25-1
ASSIRHTGELF,11,TRBJ2-2,TRBV6-5
ASSQDRRGAFTEAF,14,TRBJ1-1,TRBV4-1
ASRNGQGAYYGYT,13,TRBJ1-2,TRBV21-1
ASSLGGNTEAF,11,TRBJ1-1,TRBV5-1
ATSREMEGRGYT,12,TRBJ1-2,TRBV15
ATSRGGTTSYNEQF,14,TRBJ2-1,TRBV15
AWRIWGSKVLGYT,13,TRBJ1-2,TRBV30